Below, 9 T cell receptor beta chains from the same sample are listed, as sequenced in a study of blood T cell repertoires in COVID-19. TCRdb's copy holds only in-frame clones and misses some; the assay was immunoSEQ multiplex PCR. Among hundreds of thousands of clones listed, about 90% were seen once. Source material: peripheral blood. These receptors were taken from a woman in her 30s with COVID-19, enrolled during active disease.

CDR3 in DNA: TGTGCCAGCAGCTCGACAGGGCCTTTACCCCAGCATTTT. Its protein is CASSSTGPLPQHF. This chain joins TRBV7-8 and TRBJ1-5; 7 bases are a match to TRBD1. In germline, CDR1 is SGHVS, CDR2 FQNEAQ. This CDR3 contains 13 residues. Trimming took 4 bases from V and 10 from J; bases not matched to a gene: 7.

The chain combines TRBV2 with TRBJ1-2, with no clear D. The V gene's germline CDR1 is SNHLY and CDR2 FYNNEI. V gave up 5 bases and J gave up 5 bases, with 9 bases separating them. This CDR3 has 12 amino acids. As DNA, the CDR3 is TGTGCCAGCAGTCCCCTATGGTATGGCTACACCTTC. Translated, it gives CASSPLWYGYTF.

The chain has TRBV27 and TRBJ1-2; 10 positions match TRBD1. The CDR3 extends over 13 amino acids. V gave up 6 bases and J gave up 7 bases; unmatched junction bases: 5. Germline lookup yields CDR1 MNHEY and CDR2 SMNVEV (reference sequence). As DNA, the CDR3 is TGTGCCAGCAGGGGACAGGGGATCGGTGGCTACACCTTC. Its translation is CASRGQGIGGYTF.

The chain employs TRBV19 and TRBJ1-3; no firm D call. V lost 5 bases, J lost 2 bases, and 4 bases lay in between. The germline gives CDR1 LNHDA, CDR2 SQIVND (reference sequence). CDR3 length: 12 residues. CDR3 bases: TGTGCCAGTAGTCCTCCTGGAAACACCATATATTTT. Residues: CASSPPGNTIYF.

The rearrangement links TRBV2 to TRBJ1-1; D unclear. The V and J ends lost 10 bases and 0 bases respectively, with 12 bases between them. Germline V lookup: CDR1 SNHLY, CDR2 FYNNEI. This CDR3 has 13 amino acids. In DNA form, the CDR3 reads TGTGCCACCTATCCCCAGGTGAACACTGAAGCTTTCTTT. Residues: CATYPQVNTEAFF. Full variable domain (remainder filled in from reference TRBV2 and TRBJ1-1): EPEVTQTPSHQVTQMGQEVILRCVPISNHLYFYWYRQILGQKVEFLVSFYNNEISEKSEIFDDQFSVERPDGSNFTLKIRSTKLEDSAMYFCATYPQVNTEAFFGQGTRLTVV.

The rearrangement uses TRBV12-5 and TRBJ1-4; D is perhaps TRBD1 (6 bases). Trimming pared 6 bases from V and 3 bases from J, leaving 17 bases between. Germline CDR1 reads LGHNT; CDR2 reads FRNRAP. The CDR3 runs to 16 residues. CDR3 residues: CASGDRSLLSNEKLFF. CDR3 bases: TGTGCTAGTGGCGACAGGAGCCTACTCTCTAATGAAAAACTGTTTTTT. The whole variable domain, filled in from reference TRBV12-5 and TRBJ1-4, reads DARVTQTPRHKVTEMGQEVTMRCQPILGHNTVFWYRQTMMQGLELLAYFRNRAPLDDSGMPKDRFSAEMPDATLATLKIQPSEPRDSAVYFCASGDRSLLSNEKLFFGSGTQLSVL.

The V gene is TRBV11-2, the J gene TRBJ2-2, with unresolved D. Trimming removed 1 base from V and 1 base from J, with 4 bases in between. There are 14 residues in the CDR3. Germline V gene lookup returns CDR1 SGHAT and CDR2 FQNNGV. CDR3 sequence (DNA): TGTGCCAGCAGCTTAGGACAGAACACCGGGGAGCTGTTTTTT. This gives the protein CASSLGQNTGELFF. Full variable domain (outside the CDR3, taken from reference TRBV11-2 and TRBJ2-2): EAGVAQSPRYKIIEKRQSVAFWCNPISGHATLYWYQQILGQGPKLLIQFQNNGVVDDSQLPKDRFSAERLKGVDSTLKIQPAKLEDSAVYLCASSLGQNTGELFFGEGSRLTVL.

This clone occurred once. The rearrangement joins TRBV2 to TRBJ1-2, with a weak D call TRBD1 (5 bases). The germline CDR1 and CDR2 sequences are SNHLY and FYNNEI. The CDR3 has 13 amino acids. V lost 7 bases, J lost 1 base, and 10 bases lay in between. In DNA, the CDR3 is TGTGCCAGCATCTTAGACAGTAACTATGGCTACACCTTC. Translation gives CASILDSNYGYTF.

J is TRBJ2-7 and V is TRBV5-8; a weak D match, TRBD1 (5 bases). CDR1 SGHTS and CDR2 YDEGEE come from the germline V gene. V lost 0 bases and J lost 1, with 11 bases in between. This CDR3 comprises 15 residues. CDR3 sequence (DNA): TGTGCCAGCAGCTTGGGGCCAGGGCTTTCCTACGAGCAGTACTTC. Protein: CASSLGPGLSYEQYF.